The 10 T cell receptor beta chains in this list originate from one sample, sequenced in a study of blood T cell repertoires in COVID-19. Profiled with immunoSEQ multiplex PCR; TCRdb holds only in-frame clones, not every one. The sample has around 20,000 clones, about nine tenths seen once. Sequencing was carried out using peripheral blood. These receptors came from a human donor in a cohort sampled during active COVID-19. The donor label of this sample is uncertain.

The CDR3 region is CASSRTGILDNSPLHF. For the CDR3, the DNA is TGCGCCAGCAGCCGGACAGGGATATTGGATAATTCACCCCTCCACTTT. The rearrangement uses TRBV5-1 and TRBJ1-6; 8 bases fit TRBD1. The trim removed 4 bases at V and 5 bases at J, leaving 8 bases unmatched. Germline CDR1 and CDR2: SGHRS and YFSETQ. The CDR3 consists of 16 residues.

V usage is TRBV11-3 and J usage is TRBJ2-3, with D maybe TRBD2 (5 bases). The germline CDR1 and CDR2 sequences are SGHNT and YENEEA. The length of the CDR3 is 15 residues. V was trimmed by 5 bases and J by 4 bases, leaving 16 bases between them. CDR3 region: CASSPGVHGADTQYF. The CDR3 region has the DNA TGTGCCAGCAGCCCCGGGGTACACGGCGCAGATACGCAGTATTTT. Combining the CDR3 with reference TRBV11-3 and TRBJ2-3 gives the whole variable domain EAGVVQSPRYKIIEKKQPVAFWCNPISGHNTLYWYLQNLGQGPELLIRYENEEAVDDSQLPKDRFSAERLKGVDSTLKIQPAELGDSAVYLCASSPGVHGADTQYFGPGTRLTVL.

J is TRBJ2-3 and V is TRBV24-1; D unclear. CDR1 is KGHDR, CDR2 SFDVKD, per germline. The CDR3 length is 13 residues. Between the trimmed V and J ends, which lost 3 bases and 4 bases, there was a span of 7 bases. CDR3 sequence reads: CATSDGGPDTQYF. CDR3 coding DNA: TGTGCCACCAGTGATGGCGGTCCAGATACGCAGTATTTT.

The chain couples TRBV21-1 to TRBJ1-5; TRBD1 is taken as the D call from the table, unchecked against the DNA. TRBV21-1 is classified as a pseudogene. The CDR3 covers 18 residues. CDR3 sequence: CASSLHRDRKVGNQPQHF. CDR3 nucleotide sequence: TGTGCCAGCAGCCTCCACCGGGACAGAAAGGTAGGGAATCAGCCCCAGCATTTT.

V usage is TRBV27 and J usage is TRBJ1-2; TRBD1 agrees at 9 bases. The germline CDR1 and CDR2 sequences are MNHEY and SMNVEV (reference sequence). V lost 2 bases and J lost 7; bases outside the gene matches: 5. This CDR3 contains 14 residues. This chain's CDR3 is CASSLVTGGSGYTF. CDR3 DNA: TGTGCCAGCAGTTTAGTTACAGGGGGCAGTGGCTACACCTTC.

The genes are TRBV11-2 and TRBJ2-3; TRBD2 agrees at 15 bases. V lost 3 bases, J lost 3 bases, and 1 base stayed unmatched. CDR1 SGHAT and CDR2 FQNNGV come from the germline V gene. CDR3 length: 16 residues. The CDR3 bases are TGTGCCAGCAGCTTCGGGACTAGCGGGAGGACAGATACGCAGTATTTT. It specifies CASSFGTSGRTDTQYF. The variable domain in full, completed from reference TRBV11-2 and TRBJ2-3, reads EAGVAQSPRYKIIEKRQSVAFWCNPISGHATLYWYQQILGQGPKLLIQFQNNGVVDDSQLPKDRFSAERLKGVDSTLKIQPAKLEDSAVYLCASSFGTSGRTDTQYFGPGTRLTVL.

The chain has TRBV5-1 and TRBJ2-5; 15 bases fit TRBD2. The trim removed 6 bases at V and 5 bases at J, leaving 5 bases unmatched. The CDR3 loop spans 15 amino acids. Germline V CDR1 and CDR2: SGHRS, YFSETQ. This chain's CDR3 is CASNLGLAGGETQYF. Written as DNA, the CDR3 is TGCGCCAGCAATCTCGGACTAGCGGGGGGGGAGACCCAGTACTTC. Looking up the rest from reference TRBV5-1 and TRBJ2-5 gives the full variable domain: KAGVTQTPRYLIKTRGQQVTLSCSPISGHRSVSWYQQTPGQGLQFLFEYFSETQRNKGNFPGRFSGRQFSNSRSEMNVSTLELGDSALYLCASNLGLAGGETQYFGPGTRLLVL.

This rearrangement joins TRBV2 to TRBJ2-2; D is possibly TRBD2 (6 bases). V was pared by 4 bases and J by 1 base, with 10 bases between. CDR1 and CDR2 from the germline V gene are SNHLY and FYNNEI. This CDR3 has 15 amino acids. The CDR3 loop is CASSVSRGNTGELFF. The CDR3 DNA is TGTGCCAGCAGTGTATCGCGGGGGAACACCGGGGAGCTGTTTTTT.

J is TRBJ2-1 and V is TRBV5-1, with 8 bases identical to TRBD1. V gave up 2 bases and J gave up 3 bases; unmatched junction bases: 1. The length of the CDR3 is 14 residues. CDR1 is SGHRS and CDR2 is YFSETQ in the germline V gene. Here the CDR3 DNA reads TGCGCCAGCAGCTTACAGGGGGGCTACAATGAGCAGTTCTTC. Translating gives CASSLQGGYNEQFF.

V usage is TRBV7-6 and J usage is TRBJ2-1; 7 bases line up with TRBD2. This CDR3 comprises 16 residues. Germline-derived CDR1 and CDR2 are SGHVS and FNYEAQ. The trim removed 5 bases at V and 6 bases at J, leaving 13 bases unmatched. CDR3 sequence reads: CASSIDMWDYGNEQFF. The CDR3 region has the DNA TGTGCCAGCAGCATAGATATGTGGGACTATGGCAATGAGCAGTTCTTC.